This T cell receptor (beta chain) was observed in a study of shared clonotypes between healthy human individuals. Assay: immunoSEQ multiplex PCR; the TCRdb copy retains only in-frame clones and omits some. The data show around 500,000 clones, with over 70% seen just once and approximately 11% held by the top ten. The germline CDR1 and CDR2 sequences are SGHTA and FQGNSA. This CDR3 spans 17 amino acids. The ends were cut back, 2 bases at V and 4 bases at J, with 15 bases in the middle. This TCR was recovered from a woman aged 40 to 49 in good health. Some clones in this sample may be carry-over from other donors' samples. The V call is TRBV7-2, the J call TRBJ2-6; D is unclear. The sequenced material came from PBMCs. This chain's CDR3 is CASSLSGGETGANVLTF. The CDR3 coding sequence is TGTGCCAGCAGCTTATCGGGTGGAGAGACCGGGGCCAACGTCCTGACTTTC. The full variable domain, with the rest looked up from reference TRBV7-2 and TRBJ2-6, is GAGVSQSPSNKVTEKGKDVELRCDPISGHTALYWYRQSLGQGLEFLIYFQGNSAPDKSGLPSDRFSAERTGGSVSTLTIQRTQQEDSAVYLCASSLSGGETGANVLTFGAGSRLTVL.